These 2 T cell receptor beta chains originate from one sample sequenced in a study of T-cell reconstitution after alpha-beta-depleted transplantation in children (dated by TCRdb to the mid-2010s). The library was obtained by PCR. Data came from an Illumina HiSeq 2500. Molecular barcoding was employed in the preparation of TCR libraries, with unique molecular identifiers being used to normalize TCRbeta repertoire quantification. The public sequencing data were trimmed at Q25 with fastp and processed into clonotypes with MiXCR by TCRdb, which kept only in-frame beta chains. Rows matching on CDR3 protein sequence are summarized as one entry with the most common DNA and genes. In this sample the table shows almost 400,000 distinct CDR3 sequences, 20% of which occur a single time. Approximately 3.8% of the sample belongs to the ten largest clones. The source material was PBMCs from the stem cell graft donor, sampled from the stem cell graft. Receptors were obtained from a human donor who donated a stem cell graft to a child with acute myeloid leukemia.

CDR3 bases: TGCGCCAGCAGTGAGCACACCGGGGAGCTGTTTTTT. Protein: CASSEHTGELFF. This chain links TRBV10-2 with TRBJ2-2; no firm D call. CDR1 and CDR2 (germline): WSHSY, SAAADI. V lost 2 bases and J lost 3, with 1 base in between. The CDR3 sequence is 12 residues long.

In this sample, this clonotype turned up a few times. The chain has TRBV10-3 and TRBJ2-3; TRBD1 matches 10 bases. With V trimmed by 5 bases and J by 3 bases, 5 bases remained unmatched. The CDR3 has 15 residues. Germline values: CDR1 ENHRY, CDR2 SYGVKD. The CDR3 nucleotides are TGTGCCATCAGTCGGGACAGGGGAGAGACAGATACGCAGTATTTT. It codes for CAISRDRGETDTQYF.